Sequencing of this T cell receptor (beta chain) was carried out in a study of shared clonotypes between healthy human individuals (dated by TCRdb to the early 2020s). For the study in its entirety: A couple of women and a few men aged 18 to 49 years were included in the cohort. For each donor, CD4 naive and CD4 memory were each given three plates, CD8 naive was given two plates, and CD8 memory was given one plate. To estimate repertoire size and how much clonotypes are shared between individuals, the study performed deep sequencing of blood TCR repertoires from a handful of healthy adults. Different laboratories and diverse techniques were used to prepare libraries and sequence TCR repertoires, to increase sequencing depth and limit assay-specific biases. Per donor, leukapheresis produced somewhere between about 0.8 and 9.5 billion PBMCs. Study-level results and caveats: Pairwise subsampling led to the expectation that sequencing depth would affect the degree of clonotype sharing among donors. Estimated clonotype richness was generally larger for naive than for memory subsets. The small number of donors limited the genetic and exposure-history diversity represented. Even with the large sequencing depth, rarefaction of the sorted-subset datasets indicated that sequencing was incomplete. About 5% of naive CD4, around 3.6% of naive CD8, around 2.3% of memory CD4, and 0.4% of memory CD8 clonotypes were shared across a few donors. Sampling was restricted to blood, and TCR repertoires in tissues likely differ from the TCR repertoires found in blood. Clonotypes shared by all four sorted-subset donors showed higher generation probabilities than non-shared clonotypes.

From the germline V gene (reference sequence), CDR1 is SGHKS and CDR2 is YYEKEE. Its CDR3 holds 12 amino acids, cysteine through phenylalanine. Here the CDR3 DNA is all that survives: 36 bases in frame from base 1. V is reduced by 6 bases and J by 5 bases, leaving a spacing of 11 bases between them. This clone came up once. Its antigen target is currently unknown. No clone much larger than this one lies a single base away; base qualities are absent. For the CD8 naive samples, CD45RO-negative cells were positively selected for CCR7, yielding a CD45RA+CCR7+ population from which TemRA cells were excluded. Healthy HIV-negative adults with no recently reported acute infections or vaccinations were included as donors. Every donor was a Caucasian adult living in Nashville, Tennessee, USA. Blood was collected by leukapheresis, and PBMCs were isolated by Ficoll-Histopaque density gradient centrifugation and then cryopreserved in liquid nitrogen vapor phase. Analytical flow cytometry was used to check the purity and quantity of each magnetically sorted T cell population. Genomic DNA was isolated from each sorted fraction and quantified by UV absorbance on a Nanodrop 2000c.

TCR CDR3 regions were amplified from genomic DNA by multiplex PCR using the deep immunoSEQ assay. Extracted genomic DNA from each cell subset was distributed evenly across all wells of several immunoSEQ 96-well plates, and each plate was treated as a replicate. For sorted subsets, each replicate PCR was loaded with approximately 190 ng genomic DNA, equivalent to roughly 30,000 T cell genomes. Purified libraries were measured with a Qubit 3.0 fluorometer, size-checked on a Bioanalyzer 2100, and measured again with the KAPA Library Quantification kit. Every immunoSEQ 96-well plate was sequenced on a separate single-read 150-cycle Illumina NextSeq 550 flow cell. As for how the authors treated the data: Because the immunoSEQ output included only junctional sequences and no quality scores, the filtering could not be the same as the filtering used for full-length reads. To assign V/J genes and CDR3, sequences were annotated against IMGT germline references using PyIR, a Python wrapper for IgBLAST v1.9. Reads were filtered out if the reads had weak V/J assignments (E-value above 1e-6), no CDR3, stop codons, out-of-frame junctions, or ambiguous translated residues. V3J clonotypes were defined as sequences sharing the same inferred V gene, J gene, and CDR3 amino acid sequence. Percentage overlap between repertoires was calculated by dividing the number of shared unique clonotypes by the size of the smaller repertoire. Repertoire richness was assessed with RTK rarefaction, the Chao1 estimator, and Recon v2.1 estimates of unobserved clonotypes. Generation probabilities for all TCRbeta clonotypes obtained by the gDNA method from a handful of donors were computed using OLGA. TCRdb provides this immuneACCESS table in a form limited to in-frame rearrangements. Some clones are lacking; in checked studies, under half of them reflect an unresolved V gene, and why the rest are absent is not known. V, J and clone size are those of that table, while D and trimming were read from the DNA. The sample has around 1.9 million clones on record, 90% to 95% of them singletons. The top ten hold roughly 1.7% of the sample.

The receptor was isolated from a man younger than 35 in good health. Some clones in this sample may be carry-over from other donors' samples. Sequencing was carried out using naive CD8+ T cells from PBMCs. The label giving this sample's cell subset or site can be read as: CD45RA+CCR7+. This sequence uses TRBV5-5 and TRBJ2-5; the D gene is perhaps TRBD1 or TRBD2, as each covers 5 bases. The CDR3: CASIDWGETQYF. The nucleotides are TGTGCCAGCATAGACTGGGGGGAGACCCAGTACTTC.